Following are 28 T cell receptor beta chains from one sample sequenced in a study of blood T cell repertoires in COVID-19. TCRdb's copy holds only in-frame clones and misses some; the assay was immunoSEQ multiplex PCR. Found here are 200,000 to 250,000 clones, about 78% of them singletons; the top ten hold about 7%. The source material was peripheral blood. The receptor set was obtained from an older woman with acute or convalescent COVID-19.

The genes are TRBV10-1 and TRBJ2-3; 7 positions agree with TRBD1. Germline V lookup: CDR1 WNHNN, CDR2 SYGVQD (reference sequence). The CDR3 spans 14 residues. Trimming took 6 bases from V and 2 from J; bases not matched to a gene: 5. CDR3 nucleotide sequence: TGCGCCAGCAGGTTGGACAGGTTCACAGATACGCAGTATTTT. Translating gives CASRLDRFTDTQYF.

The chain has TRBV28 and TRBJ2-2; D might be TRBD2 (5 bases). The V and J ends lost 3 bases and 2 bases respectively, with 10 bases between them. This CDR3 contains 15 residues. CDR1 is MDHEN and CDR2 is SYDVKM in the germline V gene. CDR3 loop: CASSFRGLNTGELFF. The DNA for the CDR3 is TGTGCCAGCAGTTTCCGGGGTTTAAACACCGGGGAGCTGTTTTTT.

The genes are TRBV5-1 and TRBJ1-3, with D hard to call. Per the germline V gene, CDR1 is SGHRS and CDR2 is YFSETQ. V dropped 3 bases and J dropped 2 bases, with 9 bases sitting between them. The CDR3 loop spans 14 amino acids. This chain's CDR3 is CASSSERTGNTIYF. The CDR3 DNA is TGCGCCAGCAGCTCTGAGAGGACTGGAAACACCATATATTTT.

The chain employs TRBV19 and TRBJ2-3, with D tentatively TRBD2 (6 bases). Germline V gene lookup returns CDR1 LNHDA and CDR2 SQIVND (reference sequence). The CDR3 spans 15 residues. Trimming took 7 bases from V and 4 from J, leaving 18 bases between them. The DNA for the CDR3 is TGTGCCAGTACCCCCGGCGGCAGGAGGGCAGATACGCAGTATTTT. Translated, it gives CASTPGGRRADTQYF.

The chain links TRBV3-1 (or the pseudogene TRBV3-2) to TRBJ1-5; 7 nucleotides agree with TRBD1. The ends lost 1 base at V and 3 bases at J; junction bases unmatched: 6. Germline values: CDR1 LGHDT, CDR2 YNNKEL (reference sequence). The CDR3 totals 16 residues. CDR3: CASSQGGDRNNQPQHF. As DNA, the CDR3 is TGTGCCAGCAGCCAAGGGGGGGACAGAAACAATCAGCCCCAGCATTTT.

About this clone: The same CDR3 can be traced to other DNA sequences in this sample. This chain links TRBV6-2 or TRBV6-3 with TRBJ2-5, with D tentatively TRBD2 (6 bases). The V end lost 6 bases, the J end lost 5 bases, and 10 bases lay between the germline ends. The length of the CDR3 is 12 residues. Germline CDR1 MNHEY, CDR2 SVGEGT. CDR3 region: CASSSGGETQYF. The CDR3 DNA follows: TGTGCCAGCAGCTCCGGAGGGGAGACCCAGTACTTC.

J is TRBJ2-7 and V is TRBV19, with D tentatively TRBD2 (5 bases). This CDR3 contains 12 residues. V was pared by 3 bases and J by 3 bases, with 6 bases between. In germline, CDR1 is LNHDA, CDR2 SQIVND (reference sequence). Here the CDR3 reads CASSMGSYEQYF. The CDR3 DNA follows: TGTGCCAGTAGTATGGGGAGCTACGAGCAGTACTTC.

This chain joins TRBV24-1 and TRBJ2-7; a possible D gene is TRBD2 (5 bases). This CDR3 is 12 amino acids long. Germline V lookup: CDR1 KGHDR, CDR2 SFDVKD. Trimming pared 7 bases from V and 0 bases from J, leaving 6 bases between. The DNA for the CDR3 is TGTGCCACCAGCCGGGACTCCTACGAGCAGTACTTC. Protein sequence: CATSRDSYEQYF.

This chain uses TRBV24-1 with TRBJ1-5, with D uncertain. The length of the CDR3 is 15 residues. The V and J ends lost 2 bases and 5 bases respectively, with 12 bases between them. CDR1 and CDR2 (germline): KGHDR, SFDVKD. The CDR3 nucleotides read TGTGCCACCAGTGATTGGAACCACGGGGATCAGCCCCAGCATTTT. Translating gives CATSDWNHGDQPQHF.

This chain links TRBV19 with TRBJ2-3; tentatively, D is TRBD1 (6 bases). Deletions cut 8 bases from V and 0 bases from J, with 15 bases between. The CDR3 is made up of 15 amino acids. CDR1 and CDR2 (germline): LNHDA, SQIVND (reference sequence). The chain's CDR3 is CASSAGEYSTDTQYF. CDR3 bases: TGTGCCAGTTCCGCAGGGGAATACAGCACAGATACGCAGTATTTT. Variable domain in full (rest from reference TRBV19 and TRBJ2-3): DGGITQSPKYLFRKEGQNVTLSCEQNLNHDAMYWYRQDPGQGLRLIYYSQIVNDFQKGDIAEGYSVSREKKESFPLTVTSAQKNPTAFYLCASSAGEYSTDTQYFGPGTRLTVL.

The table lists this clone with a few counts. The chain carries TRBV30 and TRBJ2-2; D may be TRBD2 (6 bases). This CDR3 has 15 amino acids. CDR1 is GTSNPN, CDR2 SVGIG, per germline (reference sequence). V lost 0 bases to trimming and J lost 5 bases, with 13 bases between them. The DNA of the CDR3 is TGTGCCTGGAGTGTAGGTTCAGGGAGGACCGGGGAGCTGTTTTTT. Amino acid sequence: CAWSVGSGRTGELFF.

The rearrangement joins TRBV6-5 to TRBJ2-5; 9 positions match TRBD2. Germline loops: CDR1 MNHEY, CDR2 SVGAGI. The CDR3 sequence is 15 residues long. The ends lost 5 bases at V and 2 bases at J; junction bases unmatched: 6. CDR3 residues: CASSLNSGGQETQYF. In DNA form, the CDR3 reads TGTGCCAGCAGTCTTAATAGCGGGGGTCAAGAGACCCAGTACTTC.

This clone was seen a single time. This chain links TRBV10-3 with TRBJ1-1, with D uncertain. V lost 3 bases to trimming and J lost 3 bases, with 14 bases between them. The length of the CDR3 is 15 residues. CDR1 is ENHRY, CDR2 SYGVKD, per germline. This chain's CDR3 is CAISERARVDTEAFF. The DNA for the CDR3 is TGTGCCATCAGTGAAAGAGCGAGGGTGGACACTGAAGCTTTCTTT.

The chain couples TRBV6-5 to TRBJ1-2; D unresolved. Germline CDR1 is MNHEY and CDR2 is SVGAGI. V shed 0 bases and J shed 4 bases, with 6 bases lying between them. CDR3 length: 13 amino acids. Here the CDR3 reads CASSYSASYGYTF. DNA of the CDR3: TGTGCCAGCAGTTACTCGGCCAGCTATGGCTACACCTTC.

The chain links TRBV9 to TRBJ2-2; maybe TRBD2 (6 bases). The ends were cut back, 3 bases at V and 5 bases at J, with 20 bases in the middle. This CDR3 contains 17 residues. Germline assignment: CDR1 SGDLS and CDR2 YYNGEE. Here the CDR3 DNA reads TGTGCCAGCAGCGCGAGGCATGGGGGGATAGGGACCGGGGAGCTGTTTTTT. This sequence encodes CASSARHGGIGTGELFF.

The DNA of the CDR3 is TGTGCCAGCAGCTTCCGGGACAGGGACGGGATGACAGATACGCAGTATTTT. Its protein is CASSFRDRDGMTDTQYF. The chain is built from TRBV5-5 and TRBJ2-3; 9 nucleotides align to TRBD1. This CDR3 has 17 residues. CDR1 and CDR2 from the germline V gene are SGHKS and YYEKEE (reference sequence). V shed 2 bases and J 3 bases; nucleotides not matched to a gene: 10.

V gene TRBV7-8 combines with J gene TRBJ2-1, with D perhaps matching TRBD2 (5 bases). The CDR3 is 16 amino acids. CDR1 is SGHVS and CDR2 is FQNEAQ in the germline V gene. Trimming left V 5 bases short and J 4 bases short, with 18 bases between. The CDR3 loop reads CASSTTAAWEYNEQFF. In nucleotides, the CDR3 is TGTGCCAGCAGCACCACCGCCGCCTGGGAGTACAATGAGCAGTTCTTC.

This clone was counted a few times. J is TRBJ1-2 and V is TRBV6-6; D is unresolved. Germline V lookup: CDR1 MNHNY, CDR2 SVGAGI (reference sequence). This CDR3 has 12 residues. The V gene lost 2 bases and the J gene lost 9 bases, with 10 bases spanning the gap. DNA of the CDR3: TGTGCCAGCAGTTACCCTGCCGGTAGCTACACCTTC. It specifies CASSYPAGSYTF.

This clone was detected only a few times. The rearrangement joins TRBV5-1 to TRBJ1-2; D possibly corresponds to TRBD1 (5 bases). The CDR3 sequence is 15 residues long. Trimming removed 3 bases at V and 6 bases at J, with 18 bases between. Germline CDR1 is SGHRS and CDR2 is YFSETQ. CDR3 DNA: TGCGCCAGCAGCTCATACCGGGACTTAGGAGATGGCTACACCTTC. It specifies CASSSYRDLGDGYTF. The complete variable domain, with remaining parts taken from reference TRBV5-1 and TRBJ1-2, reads KAGVTQTPRYLIKTRGQQVTLSCSPISGHRSVSWYQQTPGQGLQFLFEYFSETQRNKGNFPGRFSGRQFSNSRSEMNVSTLELGDSALYLCASSSYRDLGDGYTFGSGTRLTVV.

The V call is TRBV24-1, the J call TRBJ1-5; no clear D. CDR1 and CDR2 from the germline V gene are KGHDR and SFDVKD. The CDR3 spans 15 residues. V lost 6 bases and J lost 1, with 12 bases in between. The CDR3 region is CATSKEGGSNQPQHF. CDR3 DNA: TGTGCCACCAGTAAGGAAGGCGGGAGCAATCAGCCCCAGCATTTT.

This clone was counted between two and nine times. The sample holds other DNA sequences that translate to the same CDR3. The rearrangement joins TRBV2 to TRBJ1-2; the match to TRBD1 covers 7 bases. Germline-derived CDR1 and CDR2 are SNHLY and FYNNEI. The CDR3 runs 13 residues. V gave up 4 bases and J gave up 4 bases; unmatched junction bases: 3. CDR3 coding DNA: TGTGCCAGCAGTGGGGACAGAGCCTATGGCTACACCTTC. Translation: CASSGDRAYGYTF. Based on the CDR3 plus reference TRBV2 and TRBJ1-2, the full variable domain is EPEVTQTPSHQVTQMGQEVILRCVPISNHLYFYWYRQILGQKVEFLVSFYNNEISEKSEIFDDQFSVERPDGSNFTLKIRSTKLEDSAMYFCASSGDRAYGYTFGSGTRLTVV.

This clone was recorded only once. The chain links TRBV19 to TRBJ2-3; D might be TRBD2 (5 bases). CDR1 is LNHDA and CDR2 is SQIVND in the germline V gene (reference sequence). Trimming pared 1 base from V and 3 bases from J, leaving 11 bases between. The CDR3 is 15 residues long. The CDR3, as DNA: TGTGCCAGTAGTATAGGGCTAGCTACAACAGATACGCAGTATTTT. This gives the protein CASSIGLATTDTQYF. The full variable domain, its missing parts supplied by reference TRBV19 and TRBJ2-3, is DGGITQSPKYLFRKEGQNVTLSCEQNLNHDAMYWYRQDPGQGLRLIYYSQIVNDFQKGDIAEGYSVSREKKESFPLTVTSAQKNPTAFYLCASSIGLATTDTQYFGPGTRLTVL.

The CDR3 region is CASCRPGNTEAFF. The CDR3 DNA reads TGCGCCAGTTGCCGCCCAGGGAACACTGAAGCTTTCTTT. The chain links TRBV10-2 to TRBJ1-1; D unclear. Trimming cost V 9 bases and J 1 base, with 12 bases left between them. Germline assignment: CDR1 WSHSY and CDR2 SAAADI. The CDR3 contains 13 residues.

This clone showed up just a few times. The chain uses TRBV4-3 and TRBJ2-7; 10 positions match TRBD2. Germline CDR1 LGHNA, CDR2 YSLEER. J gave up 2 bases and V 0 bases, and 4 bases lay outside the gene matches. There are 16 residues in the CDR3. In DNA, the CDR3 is TGCGCCAGCAGCCAAGAGTCTCTAGCGGGGGCCTACGAGCAGTACTTC. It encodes CASSQESLAGAYEQYF.

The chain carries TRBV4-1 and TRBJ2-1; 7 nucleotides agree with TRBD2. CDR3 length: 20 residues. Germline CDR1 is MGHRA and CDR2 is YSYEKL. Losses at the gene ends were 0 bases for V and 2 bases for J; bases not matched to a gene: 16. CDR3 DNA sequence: TGCGCCAGCAGCCAAGATCCAGCGGGGAACCTTTTGGTGGCCTACAATGAGCAGTTCTTC. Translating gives CASSQDPAGNLLVAYNEQFF.

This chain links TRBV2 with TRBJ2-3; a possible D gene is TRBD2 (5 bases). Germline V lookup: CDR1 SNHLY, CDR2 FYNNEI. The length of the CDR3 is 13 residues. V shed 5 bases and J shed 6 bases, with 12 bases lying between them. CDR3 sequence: CASSRGFGDTQYF. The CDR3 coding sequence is TGTGCCAGCAGTCGGGGATTCGGGGATACGCAGTATTTT. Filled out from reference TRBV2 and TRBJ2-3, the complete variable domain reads EPEVTQTPSHQVTQMGQEVILRCVPISNHLYFYWYRQILGQKVEFLVSFYNNEISEKSEIFDDQFSVERPDGSNFTLKIRSTKLEDSAMYFCASSRGFGDTQYFGPGTRLTVL.

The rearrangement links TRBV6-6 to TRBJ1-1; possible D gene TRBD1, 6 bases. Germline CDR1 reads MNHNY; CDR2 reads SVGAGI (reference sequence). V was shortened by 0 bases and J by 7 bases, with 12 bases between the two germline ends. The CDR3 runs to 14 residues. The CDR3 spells CASSYSGGQLEAFF. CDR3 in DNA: TGTGCCAGCAGTTACTCAGGGGGACAACTTGAAGCTTTCTTT.

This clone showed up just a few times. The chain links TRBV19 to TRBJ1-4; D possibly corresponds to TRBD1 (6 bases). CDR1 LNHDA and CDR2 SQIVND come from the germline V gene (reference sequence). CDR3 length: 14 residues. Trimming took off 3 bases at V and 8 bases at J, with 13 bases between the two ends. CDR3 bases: TGTGCCAGTAGTATCCACAGACAGGACGAAAAACTGTTTTTT. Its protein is CASSIHRQDEKLFF. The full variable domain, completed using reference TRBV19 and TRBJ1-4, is DGGITQSPKYLFRKEGQNVTLSCEQNLNHDAMYWYRQDPGQGLRLIYYSQIVNDFQKGDIAEGYSVSREKKESFPLTVTSAQKNPTAFYLCASSIHRQDEKLFFGSGTQLSVL.